Following are 24 T cell receptor beta chains from one sample sequenced in a study of CD8+ T cells in alopecia areata. The authors extracted RNA and reverse transcribed it into cDNA as the sequencing template. Only in-frame clones appear in the TCRdb table, and some are missing; sequencing was by immunoSEQ multiplex PCR. The sample holds 98,000 or so clones; 61% are singletons and the top ten take about 14%. The treatment was: oral pan-JAK inhibitor, 5-10 mg twice daily. The sample here was CD8+ T cells sorted from blood, taken at week 4, from a patient treated with tofacitinib. The receptors stem from a human donor with alopecia areata.

The J gene is TRBJ1-1, the V gene TRBV9; 8 bases are a match to TRBD1. Germline loops: CDR1 SGDLS, CDR2 YYNGEE. The CDR3 consists of 15 residues. The V segment lost 3 bases and the J segment 0 bases; nucleotides outside the gene matches: 4. The CDR3 nucleotides are TGTGCCAGCAGCGGCCGACAGGGGATGAACACTGAAGCTTTCTTT. Protein sequence: CASSGRQGMNTEAFF.

The chain combines TRBV29-1 with TRBJ2-1, with 8 bases fitting TRBD1. Germline loops: CDR1 SQVTM, CDR2 ANQGSEA. The V segment lost 8 bases and the J segment 5 bases; nucleotides outside the gene matches: 11. The CDR3 is made up of 14 amino acids. CDR3 sequence reads: CSPGRIRGHNEQFF. The DNA for the CDR3 is TGCAGCCCCGGAAGGATCAGGGGGCACAATGAGCAGTTCTTC.

The chain recombines TRBV5-1 with TRBJ2-7, with D possibly TRBD2 on 5 matching bases. CDR1 and CDR2 (germline): SGHRS, YFSETQ. This CDR3 is 13 amino acids long. Trimming removed 5 bases at V and 3 bases at J, with 12 bases between. The CDR3 DNA follows: TGCGCCAGCAGGTTAGCTAGCCGCTACGAGCAGTACTTC. Translated: CASRLASRYEQYF.

The CDR3 coding sequence is TGTGCCAGCAGCCCCGCAGCAGTTCCCTACGAGCAGTACTTC. It yields the protein CASSPAAVPYEQYF. The rearrangement joins TRBV11-2 to TRBJ2-7; no clear D gene. The CDR3 loop spans 14 amino acids. In germline, CDR1 is SGHAT, CDR2 FQNNGV. Trimming removed 5 bases from V and 2 bases from J, with 13 bases in between. The full variable domain, rest sourced from reference TRBV11-2 and TRBJ2-7, is EAGVAQSPRYKIIEKRQSVAFWCNPISGHATLYWYQQILGQGPKLLIQFQNNGVVDDSQLPKDRFSAERLKGVDSTLKIQPAKLEDSAVYLCASSPAAVPYEQYFGPGTRLTVT.

The CDR3 sequence is CASSLGGQGSEQYF. DNA for the CDR3: TGTGCCAGCAGCTTAGGGGGACAGGGTAGCGAGCAGTACTTC. The chain is built from TRBV7-6 and TRBJ2-7, with TRBD1 matching 9 bases. V lost 1 base to trimming and J lost 6 bases; unmatched junction nucleotides: 4. Germline CDR1 and CDR2: SGHVS and FNYEAQ. The CDR3 runs 14 residues.

The chain links TRBV4-3 to TRBJ1-6, with D hard to call. Germline assignment: CDR1 LGHNA and CDR2 YSLEER. This CDR3 region has 15 residues. The V and J ends lost 0 bases and 6 bases respectively, with 9 bases between them. The CDR3 region has the DNA TGCGCCAGCAGCCAAGATCGGGCCTCTAATTCACCCCTCCACTTT. It yields the protein CASSQDRASNSPLHF.

The chain uses TRBV19 and TRBJ2-7; D call uncertain. V was shortened by 3 bases and J by 6 bases, with 12 bases between the two germline ends. The CDR3 totals 13 residues. Per germline, CDR1 LNHDA and CDR2 SQIVND (reference sequence). CDR3 amino acids: CASSMTTPGEQYF. The CDR3 DNA reads as TGTGCCAGTAGTATGACCACCCCGGGCGAGCAGTACTTC.

The chain recombines TRBV14 with TRBJ2-1; D call uncertain. Germline V gives CDR1 SGHDN, CDR2 FVKESK. V lost 4 bases and J lost 9, with 16 bases in between. This CDR3 region has 14 residues. The CDR3 coding sequence is TGTGCCAGCAGCCCCCGGCCTGGATCGTCTGAGCAGTTCTTC. It is translated as CASSPRPGSSEQFF.

The chain employs TRBV29-1 and TRBJ2-1; possibly TRBD2 for D (6 bases). Germline V lookup: CDR1 SQVTM, CDR2 ANQGSEA. The length of the CDR3 is 15 residues. V was shortened by 3 bases and J by 2 bases, with 14 bases between the two germline ends. CDR3 in amino acids: CSVEWTGVPYNEQFF. CDR3 DNA: TGCAGCGTTGAGTGGACGGGAGTACCCTACAATGAGCAGTTCTTC.

This clone has just a few counts. J is TRBJ2-3 and V is TRBV5-1, with TRBD2 matching over 7 bases. V was clipped by 4 bases and J by 7 bases; unmatched bases: 6. This CDR3 has 13 amino acids. Germline V lookup: CDR1 SGHRS, CDR2 YFSETQ. The CDR3 loop is CASSQGSGHTQYF. CDR3 DNA: TGCGCCAGCAGCCAGGGTAGCGGGCATACGCAGTATTTT.

This clone was detected once. The V call is TRBV6-5, the J call TRBJ2-3; D could derive from TRBD1 or TRBD2 (6 bases each). Per the germline V gene, CDR1 is MNHEY and CDR2 is SVGAGI. The CDR3 is 14 residues long. V was clipped by 2 bases and J by 4 bases, with 10 bases between them. The CDR3 region has the DNA TGTGCCAGCAGTTACGCCGGGGGCGCAGATACGCAGTATTTT. Translation: CASSYAGGADTQYF.

Turning to this clone: Mismatch with germline at one junction end may stem from a read error. The chain has TRBV5-8 and TRBJ2-7; D might be TRBD1 or TRBD2, each matching 6 bases. There are 11 residues in the CDR3. In germline, CDR1 is SGHTS, CDR2 YDEGEE. CDR3 in DNA: TGTGCCAGCAGCTTGGGAGGGGGGCTCGCATTC. Its protein is CASSLGGGLAF.

This clone was observed a handful of times. The chain combines TRBV27 with TRBJ1-5; 9 positions match TRBD1. Germline CDR1 and CDR2: MNHEY and SMNVEV (reference sequence). This CDR3 contains 15 residues. V dropped 5 bases and J dropped 2; count of bases not matched to a gene: 4. CDR3 sequence: CASSPTGGRNQPQHF. The CDR3 DNA sequence: TGTGCCAGCAGTCCAACAGGGGGCCGCAATCAGCCCCAGCATTTT.

This clone appeared a single time. The chain links TRBV2 to TRBJ2-3; a weak D match, TRBD2 (6 bases). V lost 4 bases, J lost 0 bases, and 14 bases lay in between. The CDR3 length is 16 residues. Germline CDR1 reads SNHLY; CDR2 reads FYNNEI. CDR3 in amino acids: CASSVGGTPSTDTQYF. In nucleotides, the CDR3 is TGTGCCAGCAGTGTAGGCGGGACTCCTAGCACAGATACGCAGTATTTT. The variable domain in full, completed from reference TRBV2 and TRBJ2-3, reads EPEVTQTPSHQVTQMGQEVILRCVPISNHLYFYWYRQILGQKVEFLVSFYNNEISEKSEIFDDQFSVERPDGSNFTLKIRSTKLEDSAMYFCASSVGGTPSTDTQYFGPGTRLTVL.

The chain combines TRBV30 with TRBJ1-1; D not resolved. Trimming took 0 bases from V and 1 from J, leaving 12 bases between them. Germline V CDR1 and CDR2: GTSNPN, SVGIG (reference sequence). This CDR3 contains 15 residues. CDR3 bases: TGTGCCTGGAGTGTGAGCTACAGTGGGAACACTGAAGCTTTCTTT. It yields the protein CAWSVSYSGNTEAFF.

This chain connects TRBV19 to TRBJ1-2; a weak D match, TRBD1 (5 bases). Germline loops: CDR1 LNHDA, CDR2 SQIVND (reference sequence). CDR3 size: 14 residues. The V end lost 5 bases, the J end lost 1 base, and 11 bases lay between the germline ends. CDR3 in DNA: TGTGCCAGTAGTCCCACAGGAATTAACTATGGCTACACCTTC. Translated: CASSPTGINYGYTF.

This chain joins TRBV29-1 and TRBJ2-7; D is possibly TRBD1 (5 bases). Germline CDR1 SQVTM, CDR2 ANQGSEA. The CDR3 length is 12 residues. The ends were cut back, 3 bases at V and 3 bases at J, with 9 bases in the middle. For the CDR3, the DNA is TGCAGCGTTGAGGTCAGGGACTACGAGCAGTACTTC. This encodes CSVEVRDYEQYF.

This chain links TRBV4-2 with TRBJ2-5; tentative D call: TRBD1 (5 bases). Germline values: CDR1 LGHNA, CDR2 YNFKEQ. V was trimmed by 0 bases and J by 1 base, leaving 15 bases between them. The CDR3 loop spans 17 amino acids. The CDR3 nucleotides read TGTGCCAGCAGCCAAGAGGCCAGGGTTGGTGGCCAAGAGACCCAGTACTTC. Protein sequence: CASSQEARVGGQETQYF.

The chain combines TRBV29-1 with TRBJ1-4; no reliable D call. V dropped 2 bases and J dropped 6 bases, with 16 bases sitting between them. The CDR3 runs to 15 residues. In germline, CDR1 is SQVTM, CDR2 ANQGSEA. The CDR3 is CSVESSGSGDEKLFF. As DNA, the CDR3 is TGCAGCGTTGAATCTTCAGGTTCCGGCGATGAAAAACTGTTTTTT.

The chain carries TRBV6-5 and TRBJ2-5; D is possibly TRBD1 or TRBD2 (6 bases each). Germline assignment: CDR1 MNHEY and CDR2 SVGAGI. Trimming removed 0 bases from V and 4 bases from J, with 12 bases in between. The CDR3 runs 15 residues. Here the CDR3 reads CASSYSGGGRETQYF. The CDR3 DNA is TGTGCCAGCAGTTACTCGGGGGGCGGCCGAGAGACCCAGTACTTC.

This chain joins TRBV30 and TRBJ2-7; TRBD1 matches 9 bases. CDR1 and CDR2 (germline): GTSNPN, SVGIG (reference sequence). CDR3 length equals 13 residues. With 7 bases clipped from V and 7 bases from J, the junction kept 11 bases outside the gene matches. CDR3 nucleotide sequence: TGTGCCTATACGAACTCACAGGGGGCTGAGCAGTACTTC. Residues: CAYTNSQGAEQYF.

The chain couples TRBV7-3 to TRBJ1-1; a possible D gene is TRBD1 (5 bases). Germline V gives CDR1 SGHTA, CDR2 FQGTGA. The CDR3 loop spans 14 amino acids. V shed 1 base and J shed 4 bases, with 10 bases lying between them. The CDR3: CASSLMARGTEAFF. CDR3 bases: TGTGCCAGCAGCTTAATGGCTAGGGGCACTGAAGCTTTCTTT.

V usage is TRBV4-3 and J usage is TRBJ2-7; 8 bases align to TRBD2. The V gene's germline CDR1 is LGHNA and CDR2 YSLEER. This CDR3 region has 13 residues. Trimming removed 1 base from V and 4 bases from J; junction bases left unmatched: 0. The CDR3 nucleotides are TGCGCCAGCAGCCAAGGACTAGCGTACGAGCAGTACTTC. The encoded protein is CASSQGLAYEQYF.

The chain combines TRBV5-1 with TRBJ2-7, with D unresolved. V was clipped by 6 bases and J by 2 bases, with 15 bases between them. The CDR3 length is 14 residues. CDR1 is SGHRS and CDR2 is YFSETQ in the germline V gene. The CDR3 nucleotides read TGCGCCAGCAAACCCCAATTGGTCGCCTACGAGCAGTACTTC. Its protein product is CASKPQLVAYEQYF.